Listed below are T cell receptor beta chains from one sample, sequenced in a study of regulatory T cells in long-lasting Graves disease. TCRdb called the multiplex PCR reads again in MiXCR, with one record for every CDR3 protein. This sample has roughly 500,000 distinct CDR3 sequences, with around a fifth found just once. Sequences were derived from peripheral blood mononuclear cells (PBMCs), sampled when the disease was refractory, from a patient treated with antithyroid drugs. These receptors originate from a female donor with Graves disease. CDR3s include the opening cysteine and the closing phenylalanine or tryptophan. Fields, in order: V gene, J gene, clone size, D gene, CDR3 DNA, CDR3 protein. A D gene is named only where the DNA matches it firmly. Clone size, where shown, is once, few, many, or a class for clones that have expanded.

>TRBV5-6|TRBJ1-2|NA|NA
TGTGCCAGCAGCCTGGGAGATACTCTCTATGGCTACACCTTC
CASSLGDTLYGYTF
>TRBV28|TRBJ1-5|few|TRBD1
TGTGCCAGCAGTTCAACAGGGGATAGCAATCAGCCCCAGCATTTT
CASSSTGDSNQPQHF
>TRBV20-1|TRBJ2-3|NA|NA
TGCAGTACGTGGACACCTAACACAGATACGCAGTATTTT
CSTWTPNTDTQYF
>TRBV25-1|TRBJ2-5|many|TRBD1
TGTGCCAGCAGTGGGACAGGGGGTTTAGAGACCCAGTACTTC
CASSGTGGLETQYF
>TRBV6-5|TRBJ1-5|NA|NA
TGTGCCAGCAGTTACGAAGGGAGGGGACGGCAGCCCCAGCATTTT
CASSYEGRGRQPQHF
>TRBV7-2|TRBJ1-4|many|TRBD1
TGTGCCAGCAGCTACCAGTCGGGACAGGCCGGTGAAAAACTGTTTTTT
CASSYQSGQAGEKLFF
>TRBV10-3|TRBJ2-5|few|NA
TGTGCCATCAAGGCAGGTCAGCAAGAGACCCAGTACTTC
CAIKAGQQETQYF
>TRBV28|TRBJ2-3|NA|NA
TGTGCCAGCAGTTTAAACCCAGGCTCTACAGATACGCAGTATTTT
CASSLNPGSTDTQYF
>TRBV5-1|TRBJ1-1|few|NA
TGCGCCAGCACCGCCGGGCAGCAGAACACTGAAGCTTTCTTT
CASTAGQQNTEAFF
>TRBV5-1|TRBJ2-2|NA|NA
TGCGCCAGCAGCGGGGGGACGGTCCGAAACACCGGGGAGCTGTTTTTT
CASSGGTVRNTGELFF
>TRBV12-3/TRBV12-4|TRBJ1-6|many|NA
TGTGCCAGCAGTACCCAGGATTCACCCCTCCACTTT
CASSTQDSPLHF
>TRBV4-1|TRBJ1-1|NA|NA
TGCGCCAGCAGCCAAGATTTTGGGACATTTGAAGCTTTCTTT
CASSQDFGTFEAFF
>TRBV6-9|TRBJ1-2|many|NA
TGTGCCAGCAGTTACGAGTTTGGGGGAGACCCTACCTCACTCCTTACCCCCTATGGCTACACCTTC
CASSYEFGGDPTSLLTPYGYTF
>TRBV7-7|TRBJ1-5|few|NA
TGTGCTAGCAGCTTCTTATACGGGACCGAGAAGAAGAGCAATCAGCCCCAGCATTTT
CASSFLYGTEKKSNQPQHF
>TRBV29-1|TRBJ1-1|NA|NA
TGCAGCGTTGAAGAGTCAACACTAGCAGCTGAAGCTTTCTTT
CSVEESTLAAEAFF
>TRBV28|TRBJ2-3|few|NA
TGTGCCAGCAGTTCCTTAGCGAAACTTCGCACAGATACGCAGTATTTT
CASSSLAKLRTDTQYF
>TRBV6-5|TRBJ1-5|many|NA
TGTGCCAGCAGTTATTGGCTCTTTAGCAATCAGCCCCAGCATTTT
CASSYWLFSNQPQHF
>TRBV6-1|TRBJ1-2|NA|NA
TGTGCCAGCAGTGAGGGGGGACGGGTCCGTGGCTACACCTTC
CASSEGGRVRGYTF
>TRBV28|TRBJ1-2|many|NA
TGTGCCAGCAGTTTCGTCCCCCGCGAAGATGGCTACACCTTC
CASSFVPREDGYTF
>TRBV11-2|TRBJ2-7|few|NA
TGTGCCAGCTCCTCTCGGGGGATCTCCTACGAGCAGTACTTC
CASSSRGISYEQYF
>TRBV24-1|TRBJ1-1|many|NA
TGTGCCACCAGGGACAGACAGAACACTGAAGCTTTCTTT
CATRDRQNTEAFF
>TRBV13|TRBJ2-3|NA|NA
TGTGCCAGCAGCTCCTCCGGGGGGCCGACCACAGATACGCAGTATTTT
CASSSSGGPTTDTQYF
>TRBV6-1|TRBJ1-2|many|TRBD1
TGTGCCAGCAGATGGCCCAGGGATCAGGGGGCCATCGCAAAGATCGGTGGCTACACCTTC
CASRWPRDQGAIAKIGGYTF
>TRBV3-1|TRBJ1-2|NA|NA
TGTGCCAGCAGCCCCGAGGGACATAACTATGGCTACACCTTC
CASSPEGHNYGYTF
>TRBV20-1|TRBJ1-2|few|NA
TGCAGTGCTCGAACAAGGTTCTATGGCTACACCTTC
CSARTRFYGYTF
>TRBV19|TRBJ1-5|NA|TRBD1
TGTGCCAGCGGGACAGGGGGCTCTCAGCCCCAGCATTTT
CASGTGGSQPQHF
>TRBV5-1|TRBJ1-2|many|NA
TGCGCCAGCAGCCCTGGACAGCGTCCCAACTATGGCTACACCTTC
CASSPGQRPNYGYTF
>TRBV4-1|TRBJ2-5|NA|TRBD1
TGCGCCAGCAGCCGATCGGGACAGGGGAGAGAGACCCAGTACTTC
CASSRSGQGRETQYF
>TRBV7-3|TRBJ2-7|many|NA
TGTGCCAGCAGCCAAGGTTACTCCATGCAGTACTTC
CASSQGYSMQYF
>TRBV19|TRBJ1-6|NA|NA
TGTGCCAGTAGTTTCGGGGGTAATTCACCCCCCCACTTT
CASSFGGNSPPHF
>TRBV28|TRBJ1-5|many|NA
TGTGCCAGCAGTTTCCCGGGGCGAGATGGCAATCAGCCCCAGCATTTT
CASSFPGRDGNQPQHF
>TRBV5-4|TRBJ2-7|few|TRBD1
TGTGCCAGCAGCCGGGACAGGGCGGGCGAGCAGTACTTC
CASSRDRAGEQYF
>TRBV3-1|TRBJ1-2|NA|NA
TGTGCCAGCAGCCAAGAAATGCAGGGCTATGGCTACACCTTC
CASSQEMQGYGYTF
>TRBV11-2|TRBJ1-1|few|NA
TGTGCCAGCAGCTGCCCGCGGGCGGTCGAGCTGAACACTGAAGCTTTCTTT
CASSCPRAVELNTEAFF
>TRBV28|TRBJ2-7|few|NA
TGTGCCAGCAGTCTCCTTACACCGGCCCTGAACCACGAGCAGTACTTC
CASSLLTPALNHEQYF
>TRBV15|TRBJ2-7|NA|TRBD1
TGTGCCACCAGCAGACCGGGACAGGGGTACGAGCAGTACTTC
CATSRPGQGYEQYF
>TRBV6-1|TRBJ2-2|many|TRBD1
TGTGCCAGCAACGACAGGGGAGGTACCGGGGAGCTGTTTTTT
CASNDRGGTGELFF
>TRBV9|TRBJ2-7|few|TRBD1
TGTGCCAGCAGTGGGGACAGAGTCTACGAGCAGTACTTC
CASSGDRVYEQYF
>TRBV27|TRBJ2-7|many|NA
TGTGCCAGCAGCTGGGCCTCGGGGTACGAGCAGTACTTC
CASSWASGYEQYF
>TRBV28|TRBJ1-2|few|NA
TGTGCCAGCAGCCCTGGAGGGGGGGTTACCTATGGCTACACCTTC
CASSPGGGVTYGYTF
>TRBV18|TRBJ1-2|NA|NA
TGTGCCAGCTCACCACAAGACGGGGCTGGCTACACCTTC
CASSPQDGAGYTF
>TRBV2|TRBJ1-4|NA|NA
TGTGCCAGCAGCTCCTCCAGGGATCCTAATGAAAAACTGTTTTTT
CASSSSRDPNEKLFF
>TRBV19|TRBJ1-5|NA|TRBD1
TGTGCCAGTAGTGGGTATCAGGGGGCACCCAATCAGCCCCAGCATTTT
CASSGYQGAPNQPQHF
>TRBV9|TRBJ2-1|NA|TRBD2
TGTGCCAGCAGCGTAGTGGCGGGAGGATACCACAATGAGCAGTTCTTC
CASSVVAGGYHNEQFF
>TRBV15|TRBJ1-4|few|NA
TGTGCCACCAGCAGAGATCTCCAAATTAATGAAAAACTGTTTTTT
CATSRDLQINEKLFF
>TRBV5-1|TRBJ1-6|NA|NA
TGCGCCAGCAGCTTAGAAAGATTTAATTCACCCCTCCACTTT
CASSLERFNSPLHF
>TRBV19|TRBJ1-1|many|NA
TGTGCCAGTAGTAGGGTCCCAGGGGAAGCTTTCTTT
CASSRVPGEAFF
>TRBV28|TRBJ2-1|NA|TRBD1
TGTGCCAGCAGTTTACCAGGGGGCAACAACAATGAGCAGTTCTTC
CASSLPGGNNNEQFF